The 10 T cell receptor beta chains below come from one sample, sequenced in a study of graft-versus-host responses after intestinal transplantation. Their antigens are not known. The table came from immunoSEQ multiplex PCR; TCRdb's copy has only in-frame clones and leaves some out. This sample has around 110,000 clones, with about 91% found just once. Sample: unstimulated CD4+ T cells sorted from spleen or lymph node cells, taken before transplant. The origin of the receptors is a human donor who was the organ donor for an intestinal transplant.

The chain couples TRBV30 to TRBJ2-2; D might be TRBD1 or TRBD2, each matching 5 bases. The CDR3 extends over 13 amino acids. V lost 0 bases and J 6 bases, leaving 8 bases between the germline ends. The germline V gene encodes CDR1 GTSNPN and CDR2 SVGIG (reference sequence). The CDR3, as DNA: TGTGCCTGGAGTGTATGGGGGTCCGGGGAGCTGTTTTTT. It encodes CAWSVWGSGELFF.

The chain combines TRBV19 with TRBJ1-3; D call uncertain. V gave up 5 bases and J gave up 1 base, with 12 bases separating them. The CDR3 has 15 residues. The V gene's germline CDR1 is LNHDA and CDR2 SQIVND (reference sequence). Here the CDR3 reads CASSQKDGSGNTIYF. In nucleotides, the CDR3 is TGTGCCAGTAGTCAAAAGGACGGGTCTGGAAACACCATATATTTT.

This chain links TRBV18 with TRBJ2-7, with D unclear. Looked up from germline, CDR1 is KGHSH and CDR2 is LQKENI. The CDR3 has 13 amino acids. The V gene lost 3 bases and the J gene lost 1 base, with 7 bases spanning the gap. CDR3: CASSPQTSYEQYF. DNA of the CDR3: TGTGCCAGCTCACCCCAGACTTCCTACGAGCAGTACTTC.

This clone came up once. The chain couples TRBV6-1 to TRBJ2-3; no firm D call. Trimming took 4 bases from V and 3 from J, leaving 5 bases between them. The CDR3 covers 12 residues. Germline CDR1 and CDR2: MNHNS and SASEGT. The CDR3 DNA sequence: TGTGCCAGCAGTGGTCAGACAGATACGCAGTATTTT. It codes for CASSGQTDTQYF.

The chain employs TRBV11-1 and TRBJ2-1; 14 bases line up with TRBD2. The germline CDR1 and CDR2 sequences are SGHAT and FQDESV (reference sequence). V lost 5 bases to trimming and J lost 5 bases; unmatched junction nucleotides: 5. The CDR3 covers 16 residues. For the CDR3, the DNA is TGTGCCAGCAGCCTAAGACTAGCGGGGGGGAACAATGAGCAGTTCTTC. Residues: CASSLRLAGGNNEQFF.

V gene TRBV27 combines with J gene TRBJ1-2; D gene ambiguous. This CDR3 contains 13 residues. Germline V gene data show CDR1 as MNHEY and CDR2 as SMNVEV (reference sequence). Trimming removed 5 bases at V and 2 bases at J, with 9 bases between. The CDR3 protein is CASSTKPNYGYTF. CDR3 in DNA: TGTGCCAGCAGTACGAAACCAAACTATGGCTACACCTTC.

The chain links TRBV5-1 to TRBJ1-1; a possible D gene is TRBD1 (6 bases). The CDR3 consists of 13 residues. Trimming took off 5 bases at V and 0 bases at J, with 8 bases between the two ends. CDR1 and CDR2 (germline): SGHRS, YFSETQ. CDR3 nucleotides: TGCGCCAGCAGGGACAGCTTGAACACTGAAGCTTTCTTT. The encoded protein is CASRDSLNTEAFF.

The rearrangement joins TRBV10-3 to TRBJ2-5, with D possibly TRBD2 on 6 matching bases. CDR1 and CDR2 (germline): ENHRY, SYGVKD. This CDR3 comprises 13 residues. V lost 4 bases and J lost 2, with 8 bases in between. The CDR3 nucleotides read TGTGCCATCAGTGGACGGGAGCAAGAGACCCAGTACTTC. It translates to CAISGREQETQYF.

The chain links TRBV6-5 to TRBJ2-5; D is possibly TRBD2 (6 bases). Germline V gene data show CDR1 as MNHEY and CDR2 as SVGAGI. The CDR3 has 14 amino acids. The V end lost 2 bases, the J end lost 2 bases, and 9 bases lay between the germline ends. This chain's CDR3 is CASSYAGLQETQYF. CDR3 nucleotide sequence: TGTGCCAGCAGTTACGCGGGACTTCAAGAGACCCAGTACTTC.

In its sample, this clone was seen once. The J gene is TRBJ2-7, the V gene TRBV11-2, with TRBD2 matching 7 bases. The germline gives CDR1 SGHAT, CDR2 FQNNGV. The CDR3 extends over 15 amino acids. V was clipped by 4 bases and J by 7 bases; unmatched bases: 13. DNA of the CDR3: TGTGCCAGCAGCTCCTGGACTAGTTTTGGGTCGGAGCAGTACTTC. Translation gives CASSSWTSFGSEQYF.